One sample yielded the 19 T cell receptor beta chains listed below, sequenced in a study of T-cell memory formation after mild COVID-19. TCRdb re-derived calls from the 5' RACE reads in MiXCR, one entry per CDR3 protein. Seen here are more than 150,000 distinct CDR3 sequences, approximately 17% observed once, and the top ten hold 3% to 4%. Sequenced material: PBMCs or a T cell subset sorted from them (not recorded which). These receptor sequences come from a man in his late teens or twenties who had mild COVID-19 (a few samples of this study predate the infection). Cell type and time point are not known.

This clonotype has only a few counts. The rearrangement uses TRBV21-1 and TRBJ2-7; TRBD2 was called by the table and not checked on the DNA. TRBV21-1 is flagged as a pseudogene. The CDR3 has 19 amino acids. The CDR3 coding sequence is TGTGCCAGCACCCCATTTCCTACCTTGGGGAGACCAAAGGGATTCGAGCAGTACGTC. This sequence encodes CASTPFPTLGRPKGFEQYV.

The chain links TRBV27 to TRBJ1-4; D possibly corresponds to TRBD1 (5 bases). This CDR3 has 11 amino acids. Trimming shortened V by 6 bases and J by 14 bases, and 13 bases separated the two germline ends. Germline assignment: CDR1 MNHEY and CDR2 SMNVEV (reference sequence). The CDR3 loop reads CASRSQGPLFF. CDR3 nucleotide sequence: TGTGCCAGCAGGTCGCAGGGTCCCCTGTTTTTT.

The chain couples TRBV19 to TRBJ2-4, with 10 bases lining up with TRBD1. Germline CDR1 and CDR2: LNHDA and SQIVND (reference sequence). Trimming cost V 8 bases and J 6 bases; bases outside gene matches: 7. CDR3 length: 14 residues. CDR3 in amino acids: CASGDRGRRNIQYF. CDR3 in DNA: TGTGCCAGTGGGGACAGGGGTAGGAGAAACATTCAGTACTTC. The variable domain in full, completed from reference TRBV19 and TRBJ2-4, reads DGGITQSPKYLFRKEGQNVTLSCEQNLNHDAMYWYRQDPGQGLRLIYYSQIVNDFQKGDIAEGYSVSREKKESFPLTVTSAQKNPTAFYLCASGDRGRRNIQYFGAGTRLSVL.

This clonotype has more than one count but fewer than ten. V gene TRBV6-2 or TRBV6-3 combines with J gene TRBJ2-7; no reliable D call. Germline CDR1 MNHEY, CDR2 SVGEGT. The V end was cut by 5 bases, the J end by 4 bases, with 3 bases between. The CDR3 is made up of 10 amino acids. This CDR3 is CASSHYEQYV. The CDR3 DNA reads TGTGCCAGCAGTCATTACGAGCAGTACGTC.

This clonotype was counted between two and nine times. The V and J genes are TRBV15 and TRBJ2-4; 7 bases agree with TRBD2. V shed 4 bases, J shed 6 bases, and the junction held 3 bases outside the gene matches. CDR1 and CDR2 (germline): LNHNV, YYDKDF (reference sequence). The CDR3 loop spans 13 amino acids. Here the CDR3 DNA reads TGTGCCACCAGCATTGGGGGGGGAAACATTCAGTACTTC. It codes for CATSIGGGNIQYF.

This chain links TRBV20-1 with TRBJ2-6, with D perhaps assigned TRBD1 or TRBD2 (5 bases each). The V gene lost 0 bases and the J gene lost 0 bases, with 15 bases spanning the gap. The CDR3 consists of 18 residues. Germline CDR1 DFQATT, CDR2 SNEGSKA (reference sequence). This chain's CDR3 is CSAREYPGPRSGANVLTF. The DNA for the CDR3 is TGCAGTGCTAGAGAGTACCCGGGACCCCGCTCTGGGGCCAACGTCCTGACTTTC.

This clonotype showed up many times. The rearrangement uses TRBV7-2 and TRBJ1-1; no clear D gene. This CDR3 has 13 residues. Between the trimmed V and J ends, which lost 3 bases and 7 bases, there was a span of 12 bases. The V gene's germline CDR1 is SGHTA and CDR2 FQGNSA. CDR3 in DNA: TGTGCCAGCAGCTTTTTACACGGTTTTGAAGCTTTCTTT. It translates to CASSFLHGFEAFF.

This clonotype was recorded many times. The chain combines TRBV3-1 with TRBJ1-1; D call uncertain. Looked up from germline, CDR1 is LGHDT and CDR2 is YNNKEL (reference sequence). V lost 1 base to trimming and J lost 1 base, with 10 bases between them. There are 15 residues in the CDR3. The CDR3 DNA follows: TGTGCCAGCAGCCAAGGAGGCGGGAGGAACACTGAAGCTTTCTTT. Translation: CASSQGGGRNTEAFF.

The CDR3 region is CASSPKRSSTDTQYF. CDR3 bases: TGTGCCAGCTCACCAAAGCGCAGTAGCACAGATACGCAGTATTTT. The gene calls are TRBV18 and TRBJ2-3; D call uncertain. V dropped 2 bases and J dropped 0 bases, with 9 bases sitting between them. Germline CDR1 is KGHSH and CDR2 is LQKENI. This CDR3 comprises 15 residues.

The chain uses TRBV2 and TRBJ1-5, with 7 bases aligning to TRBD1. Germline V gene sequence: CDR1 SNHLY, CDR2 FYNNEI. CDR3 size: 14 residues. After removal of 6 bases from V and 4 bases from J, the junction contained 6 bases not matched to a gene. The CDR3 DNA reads TGTGCCAGCAGCCAGCAGGGGGGGAATCAGCCCCAGCATTTT. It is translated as CASSQQGGNQPQHF. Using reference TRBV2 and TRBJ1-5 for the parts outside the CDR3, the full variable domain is EPEVTQTPSHQVTQMGQEVILRCVPISNHLYFYWYRQILGQKVEFLVSFYNNEISEKSEIFDDQFSVERPDGSNFTLKIRSTKLEDSAMYFCASSQQGGNQPQHFGDGTRLSIL.

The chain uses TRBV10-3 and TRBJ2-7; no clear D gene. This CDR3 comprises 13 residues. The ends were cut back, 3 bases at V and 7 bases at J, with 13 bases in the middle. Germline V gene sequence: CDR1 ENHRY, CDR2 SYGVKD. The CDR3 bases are TGTGCCATCAGTGAAGGTGGGGTTTTGGAGCAGTACTTC. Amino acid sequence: CAISEGGVLEQYF.

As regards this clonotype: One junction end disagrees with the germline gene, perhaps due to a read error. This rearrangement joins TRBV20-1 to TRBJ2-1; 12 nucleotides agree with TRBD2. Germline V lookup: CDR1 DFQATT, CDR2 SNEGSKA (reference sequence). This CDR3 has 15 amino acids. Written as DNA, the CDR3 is TGCAGTTCTAGGAGAGGACTAGCGGGGATGAATGAGCAGTTCTTC. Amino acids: CSSRRGLAGMNEQFF.

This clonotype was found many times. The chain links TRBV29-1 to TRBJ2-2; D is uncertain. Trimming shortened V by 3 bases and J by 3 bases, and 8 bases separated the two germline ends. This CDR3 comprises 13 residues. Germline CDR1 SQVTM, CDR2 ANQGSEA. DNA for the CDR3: TGCAGCGTTGACAAACTCGACACCGGGGAGCTGTTTTTT. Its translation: CSVDKLDTGELFF.

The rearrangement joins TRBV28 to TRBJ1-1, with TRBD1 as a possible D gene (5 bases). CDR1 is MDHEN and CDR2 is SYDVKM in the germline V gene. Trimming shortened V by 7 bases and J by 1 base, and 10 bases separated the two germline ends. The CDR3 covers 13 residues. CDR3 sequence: CASKGRANTEAFF. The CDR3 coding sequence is TGTGCCAGCAAAGGCAGGGCGAACACTGAAGCTTTCTTT. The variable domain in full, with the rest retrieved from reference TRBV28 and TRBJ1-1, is DVKVTQSSRYLVKRTGEKVFLECVQDMDHENMFWYRQDPGLGLRLIYFSYDVKMKEKGDIPEGYSVSREKKERFSLILESASTNQTSMYLCASKGRANTEAFFGQGTRLTVV.

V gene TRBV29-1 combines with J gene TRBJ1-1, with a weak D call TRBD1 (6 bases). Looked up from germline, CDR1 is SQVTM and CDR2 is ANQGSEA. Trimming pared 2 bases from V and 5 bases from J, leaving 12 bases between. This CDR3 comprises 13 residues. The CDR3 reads CSVEKGVDTEAFF. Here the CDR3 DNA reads TGCAGCGTTGAAAAGGGGGTGGATACTGAAGCTTTCTTT.

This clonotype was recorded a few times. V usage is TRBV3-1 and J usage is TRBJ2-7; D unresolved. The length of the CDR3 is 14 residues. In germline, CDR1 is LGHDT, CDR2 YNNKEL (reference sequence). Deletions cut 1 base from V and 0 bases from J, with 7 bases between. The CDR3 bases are TGTGCCAGCAGCCAAGTCACGAGCTCCTACGAGCAGTACTTC. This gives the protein CASSQVTSSYEQYF.

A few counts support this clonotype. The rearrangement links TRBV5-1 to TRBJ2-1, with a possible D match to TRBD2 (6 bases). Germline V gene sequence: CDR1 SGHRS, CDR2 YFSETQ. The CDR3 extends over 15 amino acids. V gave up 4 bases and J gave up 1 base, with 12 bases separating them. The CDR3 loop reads CASSPGEGSYNEQFF. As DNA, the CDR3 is TGCGCCAGCAGCCCGGGAGAGGGTTCCTACAATGAGCAGTTCTTC.

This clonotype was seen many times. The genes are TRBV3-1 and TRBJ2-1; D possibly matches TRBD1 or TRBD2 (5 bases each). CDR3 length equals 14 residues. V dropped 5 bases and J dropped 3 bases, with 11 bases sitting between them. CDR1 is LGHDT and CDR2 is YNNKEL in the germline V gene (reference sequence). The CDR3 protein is CASSSGPVYNEQFF. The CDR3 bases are TGTGCCAGCAGCTCGGGGCCAGTCTACAATGAGCAGTTCTTC.

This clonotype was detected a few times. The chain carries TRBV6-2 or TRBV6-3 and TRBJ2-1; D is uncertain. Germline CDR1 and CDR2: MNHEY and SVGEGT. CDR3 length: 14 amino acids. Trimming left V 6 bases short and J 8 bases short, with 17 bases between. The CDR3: CASSTQGLTDEQFF. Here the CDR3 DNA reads TGTGCCAGCAGCACCCAAGGGCTGACGGATGAGCAGTTCTTC.